Listed here are 14 T cell receptor beta chains from one sample, sequenced in a study of STAT3 mutations in large granular lymphocyte leukemia. Study outcomes and limitations: Every T-cell large granular lymphocyte leukemia patient had at least one immunodominant TCR beta clonotype.

These receptors have no identified antigens. Using immunoSEQ multiplex PCR, the repertoire was profiled, and TCRdb retains in-frame clones only, with some absent. This table holds about 5,200 clones, about 70% found once. What was sequenced was PBMCs. These receptors all stem from a human donor with T large granular lymphocyte leukemia. Some clones in this sample may be carry-over from other donors' samples.

Written as DNA, the CDR3 is TGCGCCAGCAGCTGGGGGACAGGGCAAGCTTTCTTT. This gives the protein CASSWGTGQAFF. The chain has TRBV5-1 and TRBJ1-1, with 9 bases identical to TRBD1. Germline loops: CDR1 SGHRS, CDR2 YFSETQ. V lost 3 bases, J lost 9 bases, and 3 bases stayed unmatched. This CDR3 is 12 amino acids long. Full variable domain (outside the CDR3, taken from reference TRBV5-1 and TRBJ1-1): KAGVTQTPRYLIKTRGQQVTLSCSPISGHRSVSWYQQTPGQGLQFLFEYFSETQRNKGNFPGRFSGRQFSNSRSEMNVSTLELGDSALYLCASSWGTGQAFFGQGTRLTVV.

The chain links TRBV6-5 to TRBJ2-5; 10 positions match TRBD1. The ends lost 4 bases at V and 5 bases at J; junction bases unmatched: 7. Germline lookup yields CDR1 MNHEY and CDR2 SVGAGI. The CDR3 contains 15 residues. CDR3 amino acids: CASSLNPGQGETQYF. The CDR3, as DNA: TGTGCCAGCAGTTTAAACCCGGGACAGGGGGAGACCCAGTACTTC.

This chain links TRBV2 with TRBJ1-5; 7 positions match TRBD1. V gave up 6 bases and J gave up 5 bases; unmatched junction bases: 4. The CDR3 has 13 amino acids. Germline CDR1 and CDR2: SNHLY and FYNNEI. The CDR3 region is CASSTQGYQPQHF. The CDR3 coding sequence is TGTGCCAGCAGCACACAGGGGTATCAGCCCCAGCATTTT. Complete variable domain (other parts from reference TRBV2 and TRBJ1-5): EPEVTQTPSHQVTQMGQEVILRCVPISNHLYFYWYRQILGQKVEFLVSFYNNEISEKSEIFDDQFSVERPDGSNFTLKIRSTKLEDSAMYFCASSTQGYQPQHFGDGTRLSIL.

V gene TRBV5-4 combines with J gene TRBJ1-3; D is uncertain. Germline V gene sequence: CDR1 SGHNT, CDR2 YYREEE (reference sequence). The CDR3 spans 15 residues. The V end was cut by 1 base, the J end by 5 bases, with 13 bases between. The CDR3 nucleotides read TGTGCCAGCAGCTTGTCCAGTACGGCCAGAAACACCATATATTTT. The encoded protein is CASSLSSTARNTIYF. Filled out from reference TRBV5-4 and TRBJ1-3, the complete variable domain reads ETGVTQSPTHLIKTRGQQVTLRCSSQSGHNTVSWYQQALGQGPQFIFQYYREEENGRGNFPPRFSGLQFPNYSSELNVNALELDDSALYLCASSLSSTARNTIYFGEGSWLTVV.

This clone has more than one count but fewer than ten. The rearrangement joins TRBV19 to TRBJ1-2; 9 bases are a match to TRBD1. The CDR3 covers 14 residues. In germline, CDR1 is LNHDA, CDR2 SQIVND (reference sequence). J lost 6 bases, V lost 3 bases, and 5 bases had no gene match. The CDR3 loop is CASSMGQGIHGYTF. CDR3 bases: TGTGCCAGTAGTATGGGACAGGGAATCCATGGCTACACCTTC.

V is TRBV30 and J is TRBJ2-7; 10 bases agree with TRBD1. V lost 2 bases, J lost 3 bases, and 4 bases stayed unmatched. Germline V gene data show CDR1 as GTSNPN and CDR2 as SVGIG (reference sequence). The CDR3 is 14 residues long. For the CDR3, the DNA is TGTGCCTGGAGTAACTGGGACAGGGGCTACGAGCAGTACTTC. Translated, it gives CAWSNWDRGYEQYF.

This chain uses TRBV13 with TRBJ2-3, with 14 bases that match TRBD2. Germline-derived CDR1 and CDR2 are PRHDT and FYEKMQ (reference sequence). V was pared by 5 bases and J by 0 bases, with 4 bases of the junction left unmatched. The CDR3 is made up of 17 amino acids. CDR3 sequence: CASSPWTSGGSTDTQYF. The CDR3 bases are TGTGCCAGCAGCCCTTGGACTAGCGGGGGGAGCACAGATACGCAGTATTTT.

This sequence joins TRBV5-8 and TRBJ2-1; D remains ambiguous. Germline V lookup: CDR1 SGHTS, CDR2 YDEGEE. The CDR3 contains 15 residues. V was clipped by 1 base and J by 0 bases, with 8 bases between them. As DNA, the CDR3 is TGTGCCAGCAGCTTGAGTCACAGCTCCTACAATGAGCAGTTCTTC. Protein: CASSLSHSSYNEQFF.

The chain joins TRBV7-9 to TRBJ2-7, with 8 bases identical to TRBD1. Germline V gives CDR1 SEHNR, CDR2 FQNEAQ (reference sequence). V shed 4 bases, J shed 4 bases, and the junction held 9 bases outside the gene matches. The CDR3 contains 15 residues. CDR3 DNA sequence: TGTGCCAGCAGCTCGATCCGGCAGGGGGCGTACGAGCAGTACTTC. It translates to CASSSIRQGAYEQYF.

The CDR3 DNA is TGTGCCTGGGGGACAGGGGGCTATGGCTACACCTTC. Translated, it gives CAWGTGGYGYTF. This chain links TRBV30 with TRBJ1-2, with 11 bases that match TRBD1. The CDR3 loop spans 12 amino acids. J lost 4 bases, V lost 5 bases, and 0 bases had no gene match. Germline lookup yields CDR1 GTSNPN and CDR2 SVGIG (reference sequence).

The chain joins TRBV7-9 to TRBJ2-7, with D uncertain. V dropped 6 bases and J dropped 12 bases, with 15 bases sitting between them. Looked up from germline, CDR1 is SEHNR and CDR2 is FQNEAQ (reference sequence). The CDR3 is made up of 11 amino acids. This chain's CDR3 is CASSLLYEVYF. The CDR3 coding sequence is TGTGCCAGCAGTTTGTTATACGAGGTGTACTTC.

V and J are TRBV5-1 and TRBJ1-2; TRBD1 matches at 8 bases. V shed 4 bases, J shed 2 bases, and the junction held 4 bases outside the gene matches. The CDR3 runs to 14 residues. In germline, CDR1 is SGHRS, CDR2 YFSETQ. DNA of the CDR3: TGCGCCAGCAGCCCGGACAGGGTAAACTATGGCTACACCTTC. This codes for CASSPDRVNYGYTF.

The chain joins TRBV30 to TRBJ1-2; TRBD1 matches at 8 bases. Unmatched junction bases numbered 7, after V lost 3 bases and J lost 13 bases. CDR3 length equals 11 residues. CDR1 GTSNPN and CDR2 SVGIG come from the germline V gene (reference sequence). This CDR3 reads CAWSDRGDSTF. Here the CDR3 DNA reads TGTGCCTGGAGCGACAGGGGAGATAGCACCTTC.

In DNA, the CDR3 is TGCGCCAGCAGCCAGGCTTACGACAGGGGAGACTACGAGCAGTACTTC. Translating gives CASSQAYDRGDYEQYF. This chain joins TRBV4-3 and TRBJ2-7; 8 positions match TRBD1. Germline V gene data show CDR1 as LGHNA and CDR2 as YSLEER. This CDR3 has 16 residues. V lost 3 bases to trimming and J lost 3 bases; unmatched junction nucleotides: 10.